This T cell receptor beta chain appears in the sequencing data of a study of radiotherapy plus CTLA-4 blockade in lung cancer. The CDR3 is 14 amino acids. CDR1 and CDR2 (germline): ENHRY, SYGVKD. V was clipped by 6 bases and J by 5 bases; unmatched bases: 5. Study findings and constraints: Clones derived from tumor TCRs expanded in blood after radiotherapy plus ipilimumab. Early blood T cell clone changes and increased post-radiation serum interferon-beta were reportedly the strongest response predictors.

As for this clone: The antigen remains unidentified.

Only in-frame clones appear in the TCRdb table, and some are missing; sequencing was by immunoSEQ multiplex PCR. The table shows some 50,000 clones, with roughly three quarters occurring only once. Focal radiation plus CTLA-4 blockade with ipilimumab was given to patients with chemo-refractory metastatic non-small-cell lung cancer. The sequences come from peripheral blood, collected from a patient treated with radiotherapy plus ipilimumab. V is TRBV10-3 and J is TRBJ2-1; 9 bases align to TRBD1. This TCR came from a human donor with non-small cell lung cancer who had a partial response to radiotherapy plus ipilimumab. DNA for the CDR3: TGTGCCATCAGGGGGGACAGGGCAAACAATGAGCAGTTCTTC. Encoded protein: CAIRGDRANNEQFF.